This T cell receptor beta chain was found in a study of beta chain features in type 1 diabetes. Trimming removed 0 bases from V and 7 bases from J, with 6 bases in between. CDR1 and CDR2 from the germline V gene are DFQATT and SNEGSKA (reference sequence). This CDR3 is built from 11 residues. The study reverse transcribed the entire isolated RNA, so it sequenced expressed TCRB transcripts. The protocol was immunoSEQ multiplex PCR, while the TCRdb copy is restricted to in-frame clones and leaves out a portion. The sample lists some 250,000 clones; around a quarter were seen once. The TCR sequence derives from a man aged 30-40 years in good health. The sequencing sample was made of central memory CD4+ T cells from blood. This chain joins TRBV20-1 and TRBJ2-5; D unclear. DNA for the CDR3: TGCAGTGCTAGAGATCCCCCGACCCAGTACTTC. It specifies CSARDPPTQYF.